This T cell receptor (beta chain) is drawn from a study of blood T cell repertoires in COVID-19. Germline values: CDR1 LGHDT, CDR2 YNNKEL (reference sequence). V was shortened by 5 bases and J by 2 bases, with 9 bases between the two germline ends. This CDR3 contains 13 residues. Only in-frame clones appear in the TCRdb table, and some are missing; sequencing was by immunoSEQ multiplex PCR. The sample records under 150,000 clones, roughly 79% being singletons. The gene calls are TRBV3-1 (or the pseudogene TRBV3-2) and TRBJ1-2, with no clear D. The sequence came from a human donor with acute or convalescent COVID-19. The donor label of this sample is uncertain. Material for sequencing was peripheral blood. CDR3 bases: TGTGCCAGCAGCGCGGGTTTCAACTATGGCTACACCTTC. This translates into CASSAGFNYGYTF.